Below are 29 T cell receptor beta chains sequenced from a single sample in a study of immune characterization of retroperitoneal liposarcoma. Via MiXCR, TCRdb re-called the PCR reads, giving one row per CDR3 protein. The profile shows 10,000 to 13,000 distinct CDR3 sequences, 25% to 30% of them singletons. Material for sequencing was tumor tissue. The receptors derive from a male donor with retroperitoneal liposarcoma.

With respect to this clonotype: A much more abundant neighbour one base away suggests this may be a read error. This CDR3 fails to terminate in the conserved phenylalanine or tryptophan, so it likely reflects a read error. It is unclear where the CDR3 begins or ends on the DNA, so no DNA is shown, and the CDR3 is as TCRdb lists it. The chain links TRBV6-1 to TRBJ2-3; the DNA was not used to check the table's D call, TRBD1. The germline gives CDR1 MNHNS, CDR2 SASEGT. The CDR3 is 12 residues long, ends included. The CDR3 region is CASQRPPYEQYC.

This clonotype was seen ten or more times. J is TRBJ2-1 and V is TRBV11-2; 8 nucleotides align to TRBD2. With V trimmed by 3 bases and J by 7 bases, 17 bases remained unmatched. The CDR3 loop spans 18 amino acids. CDR1 SGHAT and CDR2 FQNNGV come from the germline V gene. The CDR3 sequence: CASSFPGFGREGQNEQFF. The CDR3 DNA reads as TGTGCCAGCAGCTTTCCAGGTTTCGGGAGGGAAGGTCAGAATGAGCAGTTCTTC. Using reference TRBV11-2 and TRBJ2-1 for the parts outside the CDR3, the full variable domain is EAGVAQSPRYKIIEKRQSVAFWCNPISGHATLYWYQQILGQGPKLLIQFQNNGVVDDSQLPKDRFSAERLKGVDSTLKIQPAKLEDSAVYLCASSFPGFGREGQNEQFFGPGTRLTVL.

The V call is TRBV11-3, the J call TRBJ1-1; no clear D gene. Germline CDR1 reads SGHNT; CDR2 reads YENEEA. The CDR3 length is 13 residues. With 2 bases removed from V and 9 bases from J, the gap between germline ends came to 13 bases. CDR3 in DNA: TGTGCCAGCAGCTTACGCAGGAAACTACAAGCTTTCTTT. Its protein is CASSLRRKLQAFF.

This clonotype is labeled as medium-sized. CDR3 sequence (DNA): TGTGCCAGCAGCTTAGCGAGACTAGTTAGGGCCCAAGAGACCCAGTACTTC. Encoded protein: CASSLARLVRAQETQYF. The gene calls are TRBV7-2 and TRBJ2-5; possibly TRBD2 for D (6 bases). CDR1 SGHTA and CDR2 FQGNSA come from the germline V gene. V lost 0 bases and J lost 1, with 15 bases in between. The CDR3 is 17 amino acids.

V is TRBV6-1 and J is TRBJ2-1; 9 bases line up with TRBD1. Germline values: CDR1 MNHNS, CDR2 SASEGT. J lost 13 bases, V lost 6 bases, and 10 bases had no gene match. The CDR3 totals 13 residues. The CDR3 bases are TGTGCCAGCAGGGACAGGGGTGGGGAGACCCAGTTCTTC. Protein product: CASRDRGGETQFF.

This clonotype was counted between two and nine times. The chain combines TRBV11-2 with TRBJ2-1, with TRBD2 identical over 16 bases. The CDR3 is 17 residues long. Germline values: CDR1 SGHAT, CDR2 FQNNGV. The junction had 11 bases not matched to a gene; V was cut back by 2 bases and J by 13 bases. The CDR3 here is CASSLRGLAGGQETQFF. CDR3 nucleotides: TGTGCCAGCAGCTTACGGGGACTAGCGGGGGGGCAAGAGACCCAGTTCTTC.

This clonotype has just a few counts. The chain combines TRBV12-3 or TRBV12-4 with TRBJ1-1; unclear D gene. Trimming shortened V by 3 bases and J by 1 base, and 6 bases separated the two germline ends. The CDR3 covers 13 residues. CDR3: CASSLKGNTEAFF. For the CDR3, the DNA is TGTGCCAGCAGTTTGAAAGGGAACACTGAAGCTTTCTTT.

This clonotype is deemed medium-sized. The chain has TRBV27 and TRBJ2-1; 12 bases agree with TRBD2. The DNA matches TRBJ2-7 better at its end, which makes the J call doubtful. The CDR3 runs to 14 residues. CDR1 is MNHEY and CDR2 is SMNVEV in the germline V gene (reference sequence). CDR3 in DNA: TGTGCCAGCAGTTTGACTAGCGGGAGCTACGAGCAGTACTTC. Translation gives CASSLTSGSYEQYF.

The chain recombines TRBV12-3 or TRBV12-4 with TRBJ1-5, with 7 nucleotides matching TRBD1. The ends lost 4 bases at V and 0 bases at J; junction bases unmatched: 3. This CDR3 is built from 15 residues. The CDR3 DNA reads as TGTGCCAGCAGTTACAGGGGTTCTAGCAATCAGCCCCAGCATTTT. Protein: CASSYRGSSNQPQHF.

This clonotype was recorded many times. The CDR3 region is CASSRGANEKLFF. DNA for the CDR3: TGTGCCAGCAGTCGAGGGGCTAATGAAAAACTGTTTTTT. The chain employs TRBV12-3 or TRBV12-4 and TRBJ1-4, with D possibly matching TRBD1 (5 bases). The length of the CDR3 is 13 residues. The V end lost 5 bases, the J end lost 3 bases, and 7 bases lay between the germline ends.

At least ten counts were recorded for this clonotype. The chain uses TRBV6-1 and TRBJ2-5; 10 bases line up with TRBD2. Germline CDR1 reads MNHNS; CDR2 reads SASEGT. There are 16 residues in the CDR3. With 0 bases clipped from V and 5 bases from J, the junction kept 6 bases outside the gene matches. The CDR3 DNA follows: TGTGCCAGCAGTGAAGCGGCTAGCGGGAGTGGGGAGACCCAGTACTTC. This sequence encodes CASSEAASGSGETQYF.

The V and J genes are TRBV6-1 and TRBJ2-3; the match to TRBD2 covers 9 bases. J was trimmed by 4 bases and V by 6 bases; bases with no gene match: 8. The germline CDR1 and CDR2 sequences are MNHNS and SASEGT. This CDR3 comprises 15 residues. The CDR3 DNA reads as TGTGCCAGCAGCCTAAGCGGGAGGAGCGCAGATACGCAGTATTTT. As protein: CASSLSGRSADTQYF.

J is TRBJ2-1 and V is TRBV12-3 or TRBV12-4; perhaps TRBD1 as D (6 bases). The J call may be mistaken, given a closer DNA end match to TRBJ2-5. This CDR3 spans 18 amino acids. CDR3 coding DNA: TGTGCCAGCAGTTTAGTTTTCGGGACAAGAGATCGCGGAGAGACCCAGTACTTC. Its protein product is CASSLVFGTRDRGETQYF.

Concerning this clonotype: Because the CDR3 is missing its conserved closing phenylalanine or tryptophan, this is likely a read error. This chain links TRBV6-6 with TRBJ2-1; D call uncertain. Trimming removed 5 bases from V and 9 bases from J, with 8 bases in between. Germline CDR1 and CDR2: MNHNY and SVGAGI (reference sequence). The CDR3 spans 11 residues. In DNA, the CDR3 is TGTGCCAGCAGTGACAAGAGTGAGCAGTTCTTG. It codes for CASSDKSEQFL.

This sequence joins TRBV6-1 and TRBJ1-2; D not certain. This CDR3 is 14 amino acids long. V gave up 6 bases and J gave up 4 bases, with 15 bases separating them. Germline V gene sequence: CDR1 MNHNS, CDR2 SASEGT. The CDR3 DNA reads TGTGCCAGCAGACCCACAGTGGCCCGCTATGGCTACACCTTC. It specifies CASRPTVARYGYTF.

CDR3 amino acids: CASSPGTSGPFQYF. The CDR3 bases are TGTGCCAGCAGCCCCGGGACTAGCGGGCCCTTTCAGTACTTC. The rearrangement joins TRBV6-1 to TRBJ2-4, with TRBD2 identical over 12 bases. The germline gives CDR1 MNHNS, CDR2 SASEGT. The V gene end was trimmed by 6 bases and the J gene end by 11 bases; junction bases not matched to a gene: 8. The length of the CDR3 is 14 residues.

The gene calls are TRBV6-9 and TRBJ2-3, with a weak D call TRBD2 (5 bases). The V and J ends lost 4 bases and 2 bases respectively, with 10 bases between them. The CDR3 runs to 14 residues. The germline gives CDR1 MNHGY, CDR2 SVAAGI. This CDR3 reads CASSSLEATDTQYF. The CDR3 coding sequence is TGTGCCAGCAGTTCACTAGAGGCCACAGATACGCAGTATTTT.

This clonotype was observed a few times. The CDR3 sequence is CASSELAGGQETQYF. In DNA, the CDR3 is TGTGCCAGCAGTGAACTAGCGGGGGGCCAAGAGACCCAGTACTTC. The gene calls are TRBV6-1 and TRBJ2-5; 11 bases fit TRBD2. Per the germline V gene, CDR1 is MNHNS and CDR2 is SASEGT. The CDR3 has 15 residues. Trimming removed 2 bases from V and 1 base from J; junction bases left unmatched: 0.

The J gene is TRBJ2-4, the V gene TRBV4-1, with D hard to call. Near its end, the DNA agrees better with TRBJ2-5, so the J call may be wrong. Germline V gene lookup returns CDR1 MGHRA and CDR2 YSYEKL. The CDR3 length is 13 residues. The CDR3 is CASSQDRKETQYF. The CDR3 region has the DNA TGCGCCAGCAGCCAAGACAGGAAAGAGACCCAGTACTTC.

By frequency in the sample, this clonotype is medium-sized. The rearrangement joins TRBV6-1 to TRBJ2-1; 9 nucleotides line up with TRBD2. This CDR3 has 14 amino acids. With 5 bases clipped from V and 7 bases from J, the junction kept 6 bases outside the gene matches. Germline-derived CDR1 and CDR2 are MNHNS and SASEGT. The CDR3 DNA is TGTGCCAGCAGTACTAGCGGGCTAGGGAATGAGCAGTTCTTC. This codes for CASSTSGLGNEQFF.

This clonotype was counted a single time. The V call is TRBV27, the J call TRBJ1-5; no clear D. The CDR3 covers 15 residues. In germline, CDR1 is MNHEY, CDR2 SMNVEV (reference sequence). The V gene lost 3 bases and the J gene lost 0 bases, with 9 bases spanning the gap. CDR3 sequence (DNA): TGTGCCAGCAGTTTCGGAGCATATAGCAATCAGCCCCAGCATTTT. It translates to CASSFGAYSNQPQHF.

The rearrangement links TRBV7-2 to TRBJ2-7; D uncertain. The DNA end is a closer match to TRBJ2-5, so the J assignment may be wrong. Per germline, CDR1 SGHTA and CDR2 FQGNSA. There are 13 residues in the CDR3. The CDR3: CASNPAGQETQYF. As DNA, the CDR3 is TGTGCCAGCAACCCCGCCGGACAAGAGACCCAGTACTTC.

The sample holds many counts of this clonotype. The rearrangement joins TRBV6-1 to TRBJ2-1, with D unclear. The J call may be wrong; the DNA end is better matched by TRBJ2-7. CDR3 length equals 15 residues. Germline V gene sequence: CDR1 MNHNS, CDR2 SASEGT. In DNA, the CDR3 is TGTGCCAGCAGTGACTTGAGCGCTCGGTACAATGAGCAGTACTTC. Protein: CASSDLSARYNEQYF.

This clonotype was found many times. The chain couples TRBV6-1 to TRBJ2-5; D ambiguous. Per the germline V gene, CDR1 is MNHNS and CDR2 is SASEGT. This CDR3 has 15 residues. V was trimmed by 5 bases and J by 11 bases, leaving 24 bases between them. The CDR3 region is CASSWGTKARNEQYF. CDR3 DNA: TGTGCCAGCAGTTGGGGAACCAAGGCTAGGAATGAGCAGTACTTC.

The V call is TRBV7-2, the J call TRBJ2-1, with no clear D. The CDR3 covers 14 residues. Germline V gene sequence: CDR1 SGHTA, CDR2 FQGNSA. Trimming took off 5 bases at V and 10 bases at J, with 18 bases between the two ends. CDR3 protein: CASSPWRGTYEQFF. DNA for the CDR3: TGTGCCAGCAGCCCTTGGAGAGGAACCTACGAGCAGTTCTTC.

This clonotype was picked up many times. This chain joins TRBV7-8 and TRBJ1-1; 8 positions match TRBD1. The CDR3 consists of 16 residues. The ends lost 4 bases at V and 4 bases at J; junction bases unmatched: 11. The germline gives CDR1 SGHVS, CDR2 FQNEAQ. CDR3 coding DNA: TGTGCCAGCAGCTCCCAAACGACAGGGGCTGCCACTGAAGCTTTCTTT. This gives the protein CASSSQTTGAATEAFF.

The gene calls are TRBV11-3 and TRBJ2-1; the D is unclear. This CDR3 is built from 12 residues. The germline CDR1 and CDR2 sequences are SGHNT and YENEEA. Deletions cut 0 bases from V and 10 bases from J, with 7 bases between. The CDR3 DNA reads as TGTGCCAGCAGCTTAGATCCCTACGAGCAGTTCTTC. Translation: CASSLDPYEQFF.

Comments on this clonotype: This may stem from a read error, because a much larger clone lies one nucleotide away. The chain employs TRBV6-5 and TRBJ2-4; the match to TRBD2 covers 12 bases. The V segment lost 4 bases and the J segment 13 bases; nucleotides outside the gene matches: 14. Germline-derived CDR1 and CDR2 are MNHEY and SVGAGI. This CDR3 has 16 amino acids. The CDR3 loop is CASSSRRLAGDNEQYF. The CDR3 bases are TGTGCCAGCAGTTCTAGACGACTAGCGGGGGACAATGAGCAGTACTTC.

This clonotype is judged medium-sized. The chain has TRBV7-8 and TRBJ1-5; no reliable D call. Germline values: CDR1 SGHVS, CDR2 FQNEAQ. The CDR3 sequence is 13 residues long. Trimming left V 3 bases short and J 4 bases short, with 7 bases between. The CDR3 loop is CASSFGSNQPQHF. The CDR3 DNA reads as TGTGCCAGCAGCTTCGGCAGTAATCAGCCCCAGCATTTT.